A few counts support the clone carrying this TCR beta chain. This entry is derived from a study of blood T cell repertoires in COVID-19. About the study: Sources were T cells, B-cell-depleted T cells, or PBMCs; the material itself was cDNA or gDNA.

Produced via immunoSEQ multiplex PCR; TCRdb's table is partial and in-frame only. The table has 180,000 or so clones, around 84% seen once. Sample: PBMCs or T cells enriched from blood (not recorded which). The sequence was collected from a man aged 45-65 years who had recovered from COVID-19.

CDR3 region: CASSLQTDHYNSPLHF. The CDR3 DNA reads as TGTGCCAGCAGCTTACAAACAGACCACTATAATTCACCCCTCCACTTT. This chain uses TRBV7-4 with TRBJ1-6, with D unclear. Germline V gene data show CDR1 as SGHVT and CDR2 as SQSDAQ. The CDR3 is made up of 16 amino acids. V lost 2 bases to trimming and J lost 3 bases, with 11 bases between them.